Sequencing of this T cell receptor beta chain was carried out in a study of cytomegalovirus exposure and HLA in healthy donors. It was with 60 Vbeta and 13 Jbeta primers that the PCR ran. The table came from immunoSEQ multiplex PCR; TCRdb's copy has only in-frame clones and leaves some out. The profile covers approximately 240,000 clones, with 82% appearing a single time and 5.4% taken by the ten largest. Study-wide results and caveats: Excluded were some V segments that proved indistinguishable, including TRBV6-2 and TRBV6-3. Specificity for CMV antigens was confirmed in vitro for a few of the CMV-associated chains. Near-uniform donor sequencing depth was presumed by presence/absence analyses.

This clone appeared a few times. Its antigen is unknown. When sampled, the donors appeared nominally healthy, though they likely had unrecorded immune exposures. CDR1 SNHLY and CDR2 FYNNEI come from the germline V gene. The junction had 4 bases not matched to a gene; V was cut back by 6 bases and J by 3 bases. The CDR3 length is 14 residues. The TCR comes from a woman aged 40 to 50 in good health and CMV-seropositive. The V call is TRBV2, the J call TRBJ1-2, with 10 bases that match TRBD1. Sample: PBMCs. CDR3 sequence (DNA): TGTGCCAGCAGGTCGGGGACAGGGGACTATGGCTACACCTTC. Translated: CASRSGTGDYGYTF.